This T cell receptor beta chain was sequenced for a study of blood T cell repertoires in COVID-19 (dated by TCRdb to the early 2020s). Study-wide context: Samples covering the acute and convalescent phases of COVID-19 were provided by collaborators in the United States, Italy and Spain. The repertoires were released in a freely available public database intended as a resource for research on the immune response to SARS-CoV-2. The samples were drawn from the first 160 participants of the ongoing ImmuneRACE study and from 1,254 subjects provided by 6 global collaborators. Where available, HLA class I and class II types were obtained from metadata supplied by the sample provider rather than from assay-based typing. The dataset comprised deeply sampled blood TCRbeta repertoires from subjects exposed to, actively infected with, or recovered from COVID-19. Sample metadata almost always included a de-identified subject ID, COVID-19 status, age in years and sex. The material from the prospective study consisted of cDNA or gDNA derived from T cells, B-cell-depleted T cells, or PBMCs. The research as a whole found: The amount of clinical and demographic metadata varied by source and participant and was provided uncurated.

Germline trimming amounts to 3 bases on V and 3 bases on J, with 8 as the count of junction bases outside the gene matches. The germline V gene supplies CDR1 SGHRS and CDR2 YFSETQ. Taken from cysteine to phenylalanine, the CDR3 has 18 residues. The CDR3 DNA has 54 bases and is translated from base 1. Concerning this clone: Its antigen is still unknown. Per-base quality was not reported, and no clone a single base away is much larger than it.

Whole blood was collected in K2EDTA tubes by collaborating institutions according to the institutions' own protocols. Collaborator samples were shipped for TCRbeta analysis as frozen whole blood, isolated PBMCs, or DNA extracted from either sample type. The immunoSEQ Assay, a bias-controlled multiplex PCR, was used to amplify TCRbeta CDR3 regions from genomic DNA. Per the original workflow: The number of nucleated cells in each sample was estimated by amplification of reference gene primers within the assay. To quantify the absolute abundance of each unique TCRbeta CDR3 rearrangement, sequence reads were collapsed and filtered. For each sample, productive Simpson clonality was calculated by taking the square root of Simpson's diversity index across productive rearrangements. In TCRdb, the immuneACCESS table is reduced to in-frame sequences with V and J assigned. These tables do not hold every clone; where another copy was compared, an unresolved V gene accounts for under half, and the others remain unexplained. That table is the source of V, J and clone size, and D and trimming were worked out from the DNA. The sample table holds more than 200,000 clones, of which 65% to 90% were seen once. The top ten clones comprise 4% to 6% of the sample.

The chain joins TRBV5-1 to TRBJ2-1; 14 bases in between match TRBD2. The sample taken for sequencing was peripheral blood. This receptor was obtained from a woman older than 75 with active or convalescent COVID-19. The base sequence is TGCGCCAGCAGCTCAGGGACTAGCGGGGGCCCGAACTACAATGAGCAGTTCTTC. This yields the protein CASSSGTSGGPNYNEQFF.